The 5 T cell receptor beta chains given below trace back to one sample, sequenced in a study of regulatory T cells. Amplification used 52 TRBV primers and 13 TRBJ primers. This table comes from immunoSEQ multiplex PCR, and its TCRdb copy is limited to in-frame clones, with some not included. Of roughly 23,000 clones listed, roughly 84% are singletons. Study-wide findings and caveats: Hydrophobic residues at CDR3 positions 6 and 7 were enriched in conventional CD4+ T cells of CD3G-deficient patients.

What these receptors recognize is not known. The material sequenced was conventional CD4+ T cells sorted from blood. The origin of the receptors is a child under 18 with CD3G deficiency.

V and J are TRBV10-3 and TRBJ1-5; no firm D call. The CDR3 extends over 13 amino acids. CDR1 and CDR2 from the germline V gene are ENHRY and SYGVKD. The V gene lost 8 bases and the J gene lost 5 bases, with 13 bases spanning the gap. CDR3 amino acids: CAIAVASDQPQHF. The CDR3 DNA follows: TGTGCCATCGCAGTGGCGTCTGATCAGCCCCAGCATTTT.

This chain connects TRBV27 to TRBJ2-5; D is unresolved. The V gene lost 6 bases and the J gene lost 3 bases, with 11 bases spanning the gap. CDR1 MNHEY and CDR2 SMNVEV come from the germline V gene (reference sequence). There are 13 residues in the CDR3. The CDR3 region is CASRGMGKETQYF. The DNA for the CDR3 is TGTGCCAGCAGGGGAATGGGGAAAGAGACCCAGTACTTC.

V and J are TRBV11-2 and TRBJ2-4; TRBD2 aligns across 10 bases. Per germline, CDR1 SGHAT and CDR2 FQNNGV. Trimming cost V 2 bases and J 1 base; bases outside gene matches: 5. CDR3 length: 17 amino acids. The CDR3 DNA is TGTGCCAGCAGCTTATCCAGCGGGAGGGGGGCCAAAAACATTCAGTACTTC. Its translation: CASSLSSGRGAKNIQYF.

J is TRBJ2-7 and V is TRBV28; TRBD1 is a possible D gene (5 bases). The CDR3 sequence is 13 residues long. Germline V gene data show CDR1 as MDHEN and CDR2 as SYDVKM. Trimming left V 5 bases short and J 1 base short, with 9 bases between. CDR3 sequence (DNA): TGTGCCAGCAGTCGACAGTTGTCCTACGAGCAGTACTTC. Translated: CASSRQLSYEQYF.

This rearrangement joins TRBV11-3 to TRBJ2-2, with D unclear. This CDR3 region has 15 residues. The germline V gene has CDR1 SGHNT and CDR2 YENEEA. V was pared by 0 bases and J by 7 bases, with 12 bases between. For the CDR3, the DNA is TGTGCCAGCAGCTTAGACAGGACCCCCGGCGGGGAGCTGTTTTTT. Encoded protein: CASSLDRTPGGELFF.